Reported below is one TCR beta chain. Its cognate antigen is unknown. This entry comes from a study of identical twins. Findings and limits, study-wide: It was cross-sectional statistical analysis, not following the same donors, that the conclusions relied on.

A universal primer site was incorporated via template switching, and the cDNA contained unique molecular identifiers. MiXCR was run by TCRdb on the 5' RACE reads, yielding one entry per CDR3 protein. The table records 400,000 to 650,000 distinct CDR3 sequences, about 20% of them present only once. These same records also appear under a second study, on T cells expressing NK-cell markers. That source adds: Each TCR beta repertoire originated in sorted T cells that were CD3+CD56+NKG2C+, CD3+CD56+NKG2C- or CD3+CD56-NKG2C+.

Sequencing was performed on CD4+ T cells sorted from blood. This receptor was taken from a woman aged 18 to 35 in good health.

CDR3 protein: CSAASGRDADNEQFF. CDR3 nucleotide sequence: TGCAGTGCTGCTAGCGGGAGAGATGCGGACAATGAGCAGTTCTTC. The chain joins TRBV20-1 to TRBJ2-1; 10 bases are shared with TRBD2. V trimming: 5 bases; J trimming: 5 bases; junction bases outside the gene matches: 9. The germline gives CDR1 DFQATT, CDR2 SNEGSKA (reference sequence). The CDR3 has 15 amino acids.